This T cell receptor (beta chain) was documented in a study of T cell repertoires in cytomegalovirus infection. Study in general: The study used recently identified HLA-C-restricted and well-studied HLA-B-restricted CMV epitopes. CMV infection together with matching HLA type was indicated by public TCR beta signatures.

This clonotype was counted a few times. What it binds is not known. This CDR3 is 13 amino acids long. Germline V CDR1 and CDR2: MNHNY, SVGAGI (reference sequence). V lost 5 bases and J 3 bases, leaving 10 bases between the germline ends. MiXCR, run by TCRdb on the reads, gives a single entry per CDR3 protein. The sample contains hundreds of thousands of distinct CDR3 sequences, 32% of which appear only once. Study-wide points: There were HLA-C-restricted CMV-specific TCR beta clonotypes dominating the ex vivo response. Cumulative public TCR beta family frequency identified CMV carriers with the relevant HLA.

The chain recombines TRBV6-6 with TRBJ1-1; tentatively, D is TRBD1 (6 bases). This receptor was obtained from a human donor in good health (CMV status not recorded). Some clones in this sample may be carry-over from other donors' samples. Here the sequenced sample was cultured CD8+ T cells from PBMCs, taken from culture after CMV antigen stimulation. The CDR3 loop is CASSATGHTEAFF. CDR3 coding DNA: TGTGCCAGCAGTGCGACAGGACACACTGAAGCTTTCTTT.